This TCR beta chain was retrieved from a study of T cell changes during pregnancy in multiple sclerosis. Sequencing was performed with immunoSEQ multiplex PCR; in TCRdb, only in-frame clones are kept and a portion is missing. The repertoire holds around 57,000 clones, with 80% to 90% as singletons. The germline CDR1 and CDR2 sequences are LGHNA and YSLEER. The CDR3 spans 15 residues. V was trimmed by 0 bases and J by 8 bases, leaving 13 bases between them. This TCR was recovered from a female donor in good health, enrolled as a control in a pregnancy study. This rearrangement joins TRBV4-3 to TRBJ1-4; a possible D gene is TRBD1 (6 bases). Sequencing used peripheral blood, obtained in the first trimester of pregnancy. The CDR3 DNA sequence: TGCGCCAGCAGCCAAGACGGGGTTAGGGGGGAAAAACTGTTTTTT. This codes for CASSQDGVRGEKLFF.